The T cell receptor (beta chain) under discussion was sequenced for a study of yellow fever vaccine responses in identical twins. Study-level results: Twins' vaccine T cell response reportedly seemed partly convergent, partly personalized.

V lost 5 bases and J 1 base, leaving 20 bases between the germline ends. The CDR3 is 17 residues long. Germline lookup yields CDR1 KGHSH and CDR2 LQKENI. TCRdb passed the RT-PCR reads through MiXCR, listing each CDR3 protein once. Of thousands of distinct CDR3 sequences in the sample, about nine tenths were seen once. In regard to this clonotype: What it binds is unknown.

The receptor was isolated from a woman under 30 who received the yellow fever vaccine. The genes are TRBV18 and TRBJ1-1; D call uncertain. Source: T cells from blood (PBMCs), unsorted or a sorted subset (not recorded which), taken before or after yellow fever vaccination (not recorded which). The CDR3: CASSTRSNKSGNTEAFF. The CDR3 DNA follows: TGTGCCAGCTCAACACGAAGTAATAAGTCGGGGAACACTGAAGCTTTCTTT. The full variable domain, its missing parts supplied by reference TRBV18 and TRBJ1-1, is NAGVMQNPRHLVRRRGQEARLRCSPMKGHSHVYWYRQLPEEGLKFMVYLQKENIIDESGMPKERFSAEFPKEGPSILRIQQVVRGDSAAYFCASSTRSNKSGNTEAFFGQGTRLTVV.